A selection of T cell receptor beta chains follows, all from one sample in a study of vaccination effects on CD4 cells after COVID-19. No antigen has been assigned to these receptors. Clones were sequenced by immunoSEQ multiplex PCR, and TCRdb holds only the in-frame ones, with some missing. This table holds roughly 23,000 clones, 60% to 80% found once. Sequencing used CD4+ T cells from PBMCs cultured with SARS-CoV-2 spike peptides, obtained before COVID-19 vaccination. These receptors all come from a human donor who had a prior SARS-CoV-2 infection. Each CDR3 is given with its conserved first and last residue. A D gene is named only where the DNA matches it firmly. Only part of the rows carry a size: once, few, many, or a class if the clone is expanded.

TRBD2	TRBV2	TRBJ2-7	.	CASRVAGHSYEQYF	TGTGCCAGCAGGGTAGCGGGGCACTCCTACGAGCAGTACTTC
TRBD1	TRBV7-9	TRBJ2-5	once	CASRDRGATQYF	TGTGCCAGCAGGGACAGGGGAGCGACCCAGTACTTC
TRBD1	TRBV3-1/TRBV3-2	TRBJ2-7	few	CASSPGTAISYEQYF	TGTGCCAGCAGCCCTGGGACAGCCATCTCCTACGAGCAGTACTTC
.	TRBV30	TRBJ1-1	.	CAWSTGRGGTEAFF	TGTGCCTGGAGCACAGGGAGAGGGGGGACTGAAGCTTTCTTT
TRBD2	TRBV5-1	TRBJ2-5	.	CASSLHNSGGQETQYF	TGCGCCAGCAGCTTGCATAATAGCGGGGGCCAAGAGACCCAGTACTTC
TRBD1	TRBV2	TRBJ1-4	.	CASSFETGTNEKLFF	TGTGCCAGCAGTTTCGAGACAGGGACGAATGAAAAACTGTTTTTT
TRBD2	TRBV7-2	TRBJ2-1	.	CASSYNSGSYNEQFF	TGTGCCAGCAGCTACAATAGCGGGTCCTACAATGAGCAGTTCTTC
.	TRBV19	TRBJ2-3	.	CASSMGRGGSDTQYF	TGTGCCAGTAGTATGGGCAGGGGTGGATCAGATACGCAGTATTTT
TRBD1	TRBV25-1	TRBJ1-1	.	CASSEHGGGQGAAFF	TGTGCCAGCAGTGAACACGGTGGGGGACAGGGGGCGGCTTTCTTT
TRBD2	TRBV12-5	TRBJ2-5	.	CASGFMTSGETQYF	TGTGCTAGTGGTTTTATGACTAGCGGGGAGACCCAGTACTTC
TRBD2	TRBV3-1/TRBV3-2	TRBJ2-3	.	CASSLGLAGVARNREYF	TGTGCCAGCAGCCTGGGACTAGCGGGAGTCGCGCGGAACCGAGAGTATTTT
.	TRBV5-4	TRBJ2-3	.	CASSSGLLGSSTDTQYF	TGTGCCAGCAGCTCCGGACTCCTGGGGTCTAGCACAGATACGCAGTATTTT
.	TRBV20-1	TRBJ2-3	.	CSASTRSTDTQYF	TGCAGTGCTAGTACCCGCAGCACAGATACGCAGTATTTT
TRBD1	TRBV10-3	TRBJ2-3	.	CAIRDPGQDTDTQYF	TGTGCCATCAGGGATCCGGGACAGGACACAGATACGCAGTATTTT
.	TRBV7-9	TRBJ1-3	.	CASSPQGTLSGNTIYF	TGTGCCAGCAGTCCACAGGGAACTCTCTCTGGAAACACCATATATTTT